This T cell receptor beta chain was retrieved from a study of STAT5B mutations in CD4+ large granular lymphocyte leukemia. Method: immunoSEQ multiplex PCR; TCRdb's copy keeps in-frame clones and lacks some. The repertoire holds about 34,000 clones, with around 88% as singletons. The origin of this receptor is a human donor in good health. Sequencing was performed on CD4+ T cells from blood buffy coats.

CDR3 nucleotides: TGTGCTAGTGGTTTGGGTGGGTACGAGCAGTACTTC. Amino acid sequence: CASGLGGYEQYF. The chain couples TRBV12-5 to TRBJ2-7, with D hard to call. The V gene lost 1 base and the J gene lost 4 bases, with 5 bases spanning the gap. Germline-derived CDR1 and CDR2 are LGHNT and FRNRAP. The CDR3 totals 12 residues.